These 13 T cell receptor beta chains originate from one sample sequenced in a study of spatial heterogeneity in lung cancer. The time point here: sample taken at primary tumor resection. TCRdb called the 5' RACE reads again in MiXCR, with one record for every CDR3 protein. The sample lists around 41,000 distinct CDR3 sequences, around 6.8% seen once, with around two fifths in the top ten. Here the sequenced sample was PBMCs, taken at surgery. All receptors derive from a female donor with early-stage non-small cell lung cancer.

This clonotype was counted between two and nine times. J is TRBJ1-4 and V is TRBV6-5; D gene unclear. The germline V gene has CDR1 MNHEY and CDR2 SVGAGI. CDR3 length: 14 amino acids. The V and J ends lost 2 bases and 5 bases respectively, with 9 bases between them. DNA of the CDR3: TGTGCCAGCAGTTACGGTCCCCGAAATGAAAAACTGTTTTTT. It translates to CASSYGPRNEKLFF.

This clonotype was counted ten times or more. The genes are TRBV27 and TRBJ2-7; D is undetermined. V lost 8 bases to trimming and J lost 3 bases, with 8 bases between them. Germline CDR1 and CDR2: MNHEY and SMNVEV (reference sequence). CDR3 length: 11 amino acids. The chain's CDR3 is CASGKFYEQYF. As DNA, the CDR3 is TGTGCCAGCGGGAAATTCTACGAGCAGTACTTC.

This clonotype was seen at least ten times. V and J are TRBV5-1 and TRBJ1-1, with 8 bases lining up with TRBD1. In germline, CDR1 is SGHRS, CDR2 YFSETQ. CDR3 length: 16 residues. Trimming removed 4 bases from V and 0 bases from J; junction bases left unmatched: 8. DNA of the CDR3: TGCGCCAGCAGCCCCCCGACAGGGGCAATGAACACTGAAGCTTTCTTT. It codes for CASSPPTGAMNTEAFF.

This clonotype was recorded at least ten times. This sequence joins TRBV4-1 and TRBJ2-2; perhaps TRBD2 as D (6 bases). V lost 7 bases, J lost 0 bases, and 27 bases lay in between. Looked up from germline, CDR1 is MGHRA and CDR2 is YSYEKL. This CDR3 region has 20 residues. CDR3 amino acids: CASTRLPRHSGPSNTGELFF. The CDR3 DNA follows: TGCGCCAGCACTCGACTCCCTCGCCATAGCGGCCCGTCGAACACCGGGGAGCTGTTTTTT.

This clonotype was detected many times. The chain has TRBV7-2 and TRBJ1-5, with TRBD1 identical over 7 bases. Trimming took 2 bases from V and 7 from J; bases not matched to a gene: 11. The CDR3 consists of 16 residues. Germline V CDR1 and CDR2: SGHTA, FQGNSA. The CDR3 bases are TGTGCCAGCAGCTTATCCGGCCAGGGGGTATACCAGCCCCAGCATTTT. Protein: CASSLSGQGVYQPQHF.

The rearrangement joins TRBV20-1 to TRBJ2-3; D may match TRBD1 or TRBD2 (6 bases each). Germline lookup yields CDR1 DFQATT and CDR2 SNEGSKA (reference sequence). With 0 bases removed from V and 0 bases from J, the gap between germline ends came to 10 bases. This CDR3 spans 15 amino acids. CDR3 in amino acids: CSARDPGASTDTQYF. In DNA form, the CDR3 reads TGCAGTGCTAGAGATCCGGGGGCTAGCACAGATACGCAGTATTTT.

This clonotype has ten or more counts. The chain has TRBV5-1 and TRBJ2-1; TRBD2 matches at 10 bases. Trimming removed 6 bases from V and 9 bases from J; junction bases left unmatched: 12. There are 15 residues in the CDR3. Germline V gene sequence: CDR1 SGHRS, CDR2 YFSETQ. The CDR3: CASNQAGGPKGEQFF. CDR3 bases: TGCGCCAGCAACCAAGCGGGGGGGCCGAAGGGTGAGCAGTTCTTC.

The chain combines TRBV7-9 with TRBJ2-5; possible D gene TRBD2, 6 bases. V gave up 4 bases and J gave up 5 bases, with 14 bases separating them. Germline CDR1 is SEHNR and CDR2 is FQNEAQ (reference sequence). There are 14 residues in the CDR3. The CDR3 bases are TGTGCCAGCAGCTACCTCGGAGGGTCGGAGACCCAGTACTTC. It codes for CASSYLGGSETQYF.

Only a few counts were recorded for this clonotype. The DNA of the CDR3 is TGTGCCAGCAGTTACGGGACCCAGTACTTC. This encodes CASSYGTQYF. This sequence joins TRBV6-2 or TRBV6-3 and TRBJ2-5, with unresolved D. The CDR3 is 10 residues long. V lost 2 bases to trimming and J lost 7 bases, with 2 bases between them. The germline CDR1 and CDR2 sequences are MNHEY and SVGEGT.

This clonotype was detected ten times or more. The chain employs TRBV20-1 and TRBJ2-4; 8 nucleotides match TRBD2. Unmatched junction bases numbered 4, after V lost 0 bases and J lost 0 bases. This CDR3 spans 16 amino acids. CDR1 and CDR2 (germline): DFQATT, SNEGSKA (reference sequence). The CDR3 DNA reads as TGCAGTGCTAGAGATCCGGGGGGGCTAGCCAAAAACATTCAGTACTTC. The encoded protein is CSARDPGGLAKNIQYF.

This clonotype was detected many times. The chain carries TRBV11-3 and TRBJ2-1, with unresolved D. CDR3 length equals 13 residues. Trimming pared 1 base from V and 13 bases from J, leaving 14 bases between. CDR1 is SGHNT and CDR2 is YENEEA in the germline V gene. DNA for the CDR3: TGTGCCAGCAGCTTAGGATCCAGTGGAAGACAGTTCTTC. Protein sequence: CASSLGSSGRQFF.

This clonotype was detected ten times or more. The chain carries TRBV29-1 and TRBJ2-2; D gene uncertain. The CDR3 sequence is 14 residues long. Germline CDR1 reads SQVTM; CDR2 reads ANQGSEA. Trimming left V 7 bases short and J 7 bases short, with 19 bases between. CDR3 loop: CSARIPLKGGELFF. CDR3 in DNA: TGCAGCGCCCGCATCCCCCTGAAGGGCGGGGAGCTGTTTTTT.

The chain joins TRBV7-9 to TRBJ1-1; D is possibly TRBD1 (5 bases). There are 13 residues in the CDR3. The V gene lost 2 bases and the J gene lost 10 bases, with 14 bases spanning the gap. Germline V lookup: CDR1 SEHNR, CDR2 FQNEAQ (reference sequence). The CDR3 reads CASSLLEITGAFF. DNA for the CDR3: TGTGCCAGCAGCTTATTAGAAATAACAGGAGCTTTCTTT.